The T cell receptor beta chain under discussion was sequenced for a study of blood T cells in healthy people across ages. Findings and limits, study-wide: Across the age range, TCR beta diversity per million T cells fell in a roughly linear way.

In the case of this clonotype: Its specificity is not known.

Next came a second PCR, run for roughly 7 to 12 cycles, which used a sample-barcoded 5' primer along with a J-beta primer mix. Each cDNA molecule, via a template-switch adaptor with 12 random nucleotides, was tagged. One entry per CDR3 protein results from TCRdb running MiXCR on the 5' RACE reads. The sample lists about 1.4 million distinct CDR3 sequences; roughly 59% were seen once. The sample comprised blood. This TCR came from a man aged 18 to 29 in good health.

CDR3 bases: TGTGCCAGCAGCTTAGCCGTAGCCGTAGCCAAAAACATTCAGTACTTC. This sequence encodes CASSLAVAVAKNIQYF. V is TRBV7-2 and J is TRBJ2-7; D is uncertain. The assigned J gene may be wrong: the sequence end matches TRBJ2-4 better. This CDR3 is 16 amino acids long. Germline V gene data show CDR1 as SGHTA and CDR2 as FQGNSA.